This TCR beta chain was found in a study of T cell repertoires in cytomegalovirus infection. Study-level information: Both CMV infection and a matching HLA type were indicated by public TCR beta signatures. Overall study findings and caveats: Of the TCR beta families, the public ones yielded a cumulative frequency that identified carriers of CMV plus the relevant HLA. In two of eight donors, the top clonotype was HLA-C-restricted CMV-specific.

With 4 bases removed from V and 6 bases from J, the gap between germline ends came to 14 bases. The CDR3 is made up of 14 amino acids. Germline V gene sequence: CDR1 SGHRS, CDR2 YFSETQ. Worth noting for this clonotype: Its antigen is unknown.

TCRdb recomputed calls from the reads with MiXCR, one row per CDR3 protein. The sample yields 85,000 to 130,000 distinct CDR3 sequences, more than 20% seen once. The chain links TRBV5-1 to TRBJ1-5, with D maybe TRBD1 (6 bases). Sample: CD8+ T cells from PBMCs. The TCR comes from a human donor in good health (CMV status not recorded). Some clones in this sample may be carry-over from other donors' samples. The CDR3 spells CASSRSGAGQPQHF. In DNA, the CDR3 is TGCGCCAGCAGCCGATCAGGGGCAGGTCAGCCCCAGCATTTT.